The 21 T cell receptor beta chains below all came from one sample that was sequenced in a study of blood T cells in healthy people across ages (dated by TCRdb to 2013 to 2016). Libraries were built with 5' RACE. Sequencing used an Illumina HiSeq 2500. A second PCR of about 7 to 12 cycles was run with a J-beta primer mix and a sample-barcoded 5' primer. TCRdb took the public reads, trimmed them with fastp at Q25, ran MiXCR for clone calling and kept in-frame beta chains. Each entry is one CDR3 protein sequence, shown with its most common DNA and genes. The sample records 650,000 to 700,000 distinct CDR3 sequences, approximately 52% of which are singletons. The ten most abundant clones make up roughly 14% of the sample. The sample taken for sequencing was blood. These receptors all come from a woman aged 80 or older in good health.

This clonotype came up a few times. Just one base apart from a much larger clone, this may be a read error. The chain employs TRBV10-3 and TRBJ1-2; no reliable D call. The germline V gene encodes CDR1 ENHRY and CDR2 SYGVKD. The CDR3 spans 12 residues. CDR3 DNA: TGTGCCATCCGTGAACTTTACTATGGCTACACCTTC. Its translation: CAIRELYYGYTF.

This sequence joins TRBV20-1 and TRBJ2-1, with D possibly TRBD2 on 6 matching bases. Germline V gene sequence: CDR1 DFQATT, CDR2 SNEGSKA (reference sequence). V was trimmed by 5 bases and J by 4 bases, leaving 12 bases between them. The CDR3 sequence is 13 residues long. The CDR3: CSAFGGPYNEQFF. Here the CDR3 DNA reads TGCAGTGCTTTCGGGGGACCTTACAATGAGCAGTTCTTC.

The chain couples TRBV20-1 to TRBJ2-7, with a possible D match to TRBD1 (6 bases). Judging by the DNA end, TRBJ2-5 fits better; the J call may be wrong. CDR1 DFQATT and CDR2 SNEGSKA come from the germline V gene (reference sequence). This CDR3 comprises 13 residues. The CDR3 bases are TGCAGTGCTGGACCGACAGGAACAGAGACCCAGTACTTC. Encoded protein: CSAGPTGTETQYF.

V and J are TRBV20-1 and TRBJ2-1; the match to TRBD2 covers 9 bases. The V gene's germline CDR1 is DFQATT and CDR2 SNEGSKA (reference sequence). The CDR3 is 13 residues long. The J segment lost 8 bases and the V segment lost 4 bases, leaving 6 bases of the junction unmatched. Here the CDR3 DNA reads TGCAGTGCTATAGCGGGAGTCTTATATGAGCAGTTCTTC. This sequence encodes CSAIAGVLYEQFF.

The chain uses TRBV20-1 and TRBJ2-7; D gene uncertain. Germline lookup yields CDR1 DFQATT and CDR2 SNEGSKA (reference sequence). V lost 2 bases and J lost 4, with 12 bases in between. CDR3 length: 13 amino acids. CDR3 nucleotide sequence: TGCAGTGCTAGACCCCAGAGTCCTTACGAGCAGTACTTC. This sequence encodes CSARPQSPYEQYF.

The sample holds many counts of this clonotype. The CDR3 reads CASSQGRRGYGYTF. The DNA for the CDR3 is TGTGCCAGCAGCCAAGGGAGGAGAGGGTATGGCTACACCTTC. The chain recombines TRBV3-1 with TRBJ1-2, with D unclear. The CDR3 is 14 amino acids. The germline gives CDR1 LGHDT, CDR2 YNNKEL (reference sequence). V dropped 1 base and J dropped 5 bases, with 11 bases sitting between them.

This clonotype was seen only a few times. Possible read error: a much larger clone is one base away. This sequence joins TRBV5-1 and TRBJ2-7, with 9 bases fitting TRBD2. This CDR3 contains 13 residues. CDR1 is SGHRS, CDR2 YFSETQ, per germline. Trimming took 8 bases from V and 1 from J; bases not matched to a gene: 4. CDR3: CASASGTSYEQYF. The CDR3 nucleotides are TGCGCCAGTGCTAGCGGGACATCCTACGAGCAGTACTTC.

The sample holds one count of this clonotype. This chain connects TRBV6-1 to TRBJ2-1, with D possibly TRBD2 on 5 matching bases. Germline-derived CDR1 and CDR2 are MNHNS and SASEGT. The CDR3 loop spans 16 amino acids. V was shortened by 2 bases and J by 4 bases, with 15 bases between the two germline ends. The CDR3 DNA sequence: TGTGCCAGCAGTGAAACCCCCGGGGAGCAGTACAATGAGCAGTTCTTC. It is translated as CASSETPGEQYNEQFF.

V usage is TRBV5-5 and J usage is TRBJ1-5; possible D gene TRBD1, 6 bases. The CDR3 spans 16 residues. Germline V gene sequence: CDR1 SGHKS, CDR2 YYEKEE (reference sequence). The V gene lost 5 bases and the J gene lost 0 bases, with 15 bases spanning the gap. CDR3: CASRPGGQCSNQPQHF. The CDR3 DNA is TGTGCCAGCAGACCGGGGGGGCAGTGTAGCAATCAGCCCCAGCATTTT.

In nucleotides, the CDR3 is TGCGCCAGCAGCCAGGCCGGGCCAGACATTCAGCCCCAGCATTTT. Protein sequence: CASSQAGPDIQPQHF. The genes are TRBV4-1 and TRBJ1-5, with no clear D. Germline V gene sequence: CDR1 MGHRA, CDR2 YSYEKL. The CDR3 spans 15 residues. V shed 3 bases and J shed 6 bases, with 15 bases lying between them.

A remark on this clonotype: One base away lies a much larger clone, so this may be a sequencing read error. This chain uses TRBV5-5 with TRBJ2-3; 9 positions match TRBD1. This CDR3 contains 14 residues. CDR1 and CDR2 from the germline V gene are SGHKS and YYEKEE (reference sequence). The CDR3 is CAGSSQGAGDTQYF. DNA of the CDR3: TGTGCCGGCAGTTCACAGGGGGCGGGGGATACGCAGTATTTT.

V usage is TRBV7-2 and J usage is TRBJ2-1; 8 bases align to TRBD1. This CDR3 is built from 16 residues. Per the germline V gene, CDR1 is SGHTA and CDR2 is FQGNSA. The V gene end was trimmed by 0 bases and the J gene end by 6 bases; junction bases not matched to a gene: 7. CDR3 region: CASSLAPGQGFNEQFF. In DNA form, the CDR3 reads TGTGCCAGCAGCTTAGCGCCTGGACAGGGATTCAATGAGCAGTTCTTC.

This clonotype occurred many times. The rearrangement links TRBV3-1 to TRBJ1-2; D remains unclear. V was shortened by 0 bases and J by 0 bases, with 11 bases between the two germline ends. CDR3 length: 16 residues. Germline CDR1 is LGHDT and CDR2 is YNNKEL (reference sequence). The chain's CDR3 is CASSQDKTVANYGYTF. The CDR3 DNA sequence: TGTGCCAGCAGCCAAGATAAGACCGTTGCTAACTATGGCTACACCTTC.

DNA for the CDR3: TGCAGTGCCTACGCCGGCGGGGGAGAAGAGACCCAGTACTTC. Translating it yields CSAYAGGGEETQYF. The chain uses TRBV20-1 and TRBJ2-5; 7 nucleotides match TRBD2. The CDR3 extends over 14 amino acids. From germline, CDR1 is DFQATT and CDR2 SNEGSKA (reference sequence). J lost 3 bases, V lost 6 bases, and 10 bases had no gene match.

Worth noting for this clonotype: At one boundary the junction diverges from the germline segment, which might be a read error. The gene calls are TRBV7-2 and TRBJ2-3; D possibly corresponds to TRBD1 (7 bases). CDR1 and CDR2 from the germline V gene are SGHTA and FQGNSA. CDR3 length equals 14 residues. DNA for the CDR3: TGTGCCAGCGGCTTAATCAGCGATCAGGGGGGGCAGTATTTT. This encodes CASGLISDQGGQYF.

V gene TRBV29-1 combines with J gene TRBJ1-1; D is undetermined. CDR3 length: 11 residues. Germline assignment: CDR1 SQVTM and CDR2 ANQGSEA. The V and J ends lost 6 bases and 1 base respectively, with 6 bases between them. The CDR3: CSVASNTEAFF. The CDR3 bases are TGCAGCGTGGCCTCGAACACTGAAGCTTTCTTT.

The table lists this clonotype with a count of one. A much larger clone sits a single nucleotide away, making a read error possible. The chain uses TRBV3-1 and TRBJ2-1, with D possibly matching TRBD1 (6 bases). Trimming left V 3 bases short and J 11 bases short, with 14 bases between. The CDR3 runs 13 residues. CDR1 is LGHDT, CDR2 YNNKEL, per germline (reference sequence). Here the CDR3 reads CASSQGAGNKQFF. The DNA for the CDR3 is TGTGCCAGCAGCCAGGGGGCAGGGAATAAGCAGTTCTTC.

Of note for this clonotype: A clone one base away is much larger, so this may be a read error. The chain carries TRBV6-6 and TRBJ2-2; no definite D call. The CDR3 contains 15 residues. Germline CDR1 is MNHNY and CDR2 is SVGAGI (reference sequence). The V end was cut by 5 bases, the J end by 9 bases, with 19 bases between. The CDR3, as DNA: TGTGCCAGCAGTCCAAGGGCCCGTTTACCCAGGGAGCTGTTTTTT. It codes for CASSPRARLPRELFF.

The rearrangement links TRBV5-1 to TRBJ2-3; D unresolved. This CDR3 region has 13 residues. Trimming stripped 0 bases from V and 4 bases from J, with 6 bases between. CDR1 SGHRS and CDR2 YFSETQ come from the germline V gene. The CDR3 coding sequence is TGCGCCAGCAGCTTGGTGGCCCCAGATACGCAGTATTTT. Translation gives CASSLVAPDTQYF.

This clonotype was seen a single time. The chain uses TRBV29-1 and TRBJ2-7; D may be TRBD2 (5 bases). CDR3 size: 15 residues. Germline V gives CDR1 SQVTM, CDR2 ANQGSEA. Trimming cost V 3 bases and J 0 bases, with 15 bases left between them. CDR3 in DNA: TGCAGCGTTGAGTACGGACTTTCGAGCTCCTACGAGCAGTACTTC. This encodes CSVEYGLSSSYEQYF.

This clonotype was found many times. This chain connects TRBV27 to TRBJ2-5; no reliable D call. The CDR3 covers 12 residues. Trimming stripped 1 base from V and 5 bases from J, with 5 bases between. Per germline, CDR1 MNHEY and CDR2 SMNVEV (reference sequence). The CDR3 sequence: CASSLWRETQYF. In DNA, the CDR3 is TGTGCCAGCAGTTTATGGCGGGAGACCCAGTACTTC.